Presented here are 11 T cell receptor beta chains from one specimen sequenced in a study of CD8+ T cells in alopecia areata. cDNA reverse transcribed from extracted RNA served as the sequencing template. Profiled with immunoSEQ multiplex PCR; TCRdb holds only in-frame clones, not every one. The sample includes about 12,000 clones, more than 45% of them seen just once. Samples from alopecia areata patients were lesional scalp punch biopsies and peripheral blood. The material sequenced was skin. Receptors originate from a human donor with alopecia areata.

V gene TRBV27 combines with J gene TRBJ2-5, with D possibly TRBD2 on 5 matching bases. With the DNA end fitting TRBJ2-7 better, the J assignment may be wrong. CDR3 size: 13 residues. The germline V gene encodes CDR1 MNHEY and CDR2 SMNVEV (reference sequence). For the CDR3, the DNA is TGTGCCAGCAGTCCGAGGGAACCCATCGAGCAGTACTTC. It codes for CASSPREPIEQYF.

V usage is TRBV4-3 and J usage is TRBJ1-4; D remains ambiguous. The CDR3 contains 13 residues. The germline V gene encodes CDR1 LGHNA and CDR2 YSLEER. With 6 bases removed from V and 7 bases from J, the gap between germline ends came to 12 bases. CDR3 protein: CASSEAGGEKLFF. The CDR3 coding sequence is TGCGCCAGCAGTGAGGCGGGTGGTGAAAAACTGTTTTTT.

CDR3: CAWSPTTGELFF. CDR3 in DNA: TGTGCCTGGAGCCCGACAACCGGGGAGCTGTTTTTT. The chain recombines TRBV30 with TRBJ2-2; no definite D call. Germline V gives CDR1 GTSNPN, CDR2 SVGIG (reference sequence). The length of the CDR3 is 12 residues. Trimming shortened V by 3 bases and J by 5 bases, and 7 bases separated the two germline ends. Based on the CDR3 plus reference TRBV30 and TRBJ2-2, the full variable domain is SQTIHQWPATLVQPVGSPLSLECTVEGTSNPNLYWYRQAAGRGLQLLFYSVGIGQISSEVPQNLSASRPQDRQFILSSKKLLLSDSGFYLCAWSPTTGELFFGEGSRLTVL.

The chain is built from TRBV7-9 and TRBJ1-2, with 8 bases aligning to TRBD1. With V trimmed by 6 bases and J by 8 bases, 8 bases remained unmatched. This CDR3 has 13 residues. Looked up from germline, CDR1 is SEHNR and CDR2 is FQNEAQ (reference sequence). DNA for the CDR3: TGTGCCAGCAGTCCTCAGGGGGCGCAAGGCTACACCTTC. Translation gives CASSPQGAQGYTF.

This clone came up once. This rearrangement joins TRBV27 to TRBJ2-7; 14 positions agree with TRBD2. Trimming cost V 6 bases and J 3 bases; bases outside gene matches: 13. The CDR3 loop spans 18 amino acids. Germline loops: CDR1 MNHEY, CDR2 SMNVEV (reference sequence). CDR3 region: CASSRLGTSGRRGYEQYF. As DNA, the CDR3 is TGTGCCAGCAGCAGGCTCGGGACTAGCGGGAGAAGGGGCTACGAGCAGTACTTC.

Here the CDR3 DNA reads TGTGCCAGTAAGGATAAGCGGGGCTACACCGGGGAGCTGTTTTTT. It encodes CASKDKRGYTGELFF. The chain recombines TRBV19 with TRBJ2-2, with 7 bases identical to TRBD2. This CDR3 has 15 residues. V was clipped by 7 bases and J by 3 bases; unmatched bases: 8. The germline V gene has CDR1 LNHDA and CDR2 SQIVND (reference sequence).

V is TRBV28 and J is TRBJ2-1; D possibly corresponds to TRBD2 (5 bases). V was cut by 5 bases and J by 7 bases, with 18 bases left in between. The germline gives CDR1 MDHEN, CDR2 SYDVKM. The CDR3 length is 15 residues. CDR3 DNA: TGTGCCAGCAGTACGACCGGGCTCCGACTAAATGAGCAGTTCTTC. Translated, it gives CASSTTGLRLNEQFF.

The chain couples TRBV7-2 to TRBJ1-3; 7 bases match TRBD1. The length of the CDR3 is 15 residues. Per the germline V gene, CDR1 is SGHTA and CDR2 is FQGNSA. V trimming: 2 bases; J trimming: 0 bases; junction bases outside the gene matches: 1. CDR3 residues: CASSLWDSSGNTIYF. Here the CDR3 DNA reads TGTGCCAGCAGCTTATGGGACAGCTCTGGAAACACCATATATTTT.

This chain uses TRBV7-9 with TRBJ2-1, with 10 bases identical to TRBD2. Germline trimming cut 4 bases from V and 9 bases from J; bases unmatched to any gene: 15. Germline CDR1 and CDR2: SEHNR and FQNEAQ (reference sequence). CDR3 length equals 17 residues. The CDR3 protein is CASSSGGASGSRGEQFF. CDR3 DNA sequence: TGTGCCAGCAGCTCTGGTGGGGCTAGCGGGAGTAGGGGTGAGCAGTTCTTC.

In DNA, the CDR3 is TGTGCCAGCAGCACCCGGGACAGGGTCCCCACTGAAGCTTTCTTT. Its protein product is CASSTRDRVPTEAFF. The V and J genes are TRBV7-9 and TRBJ1-1; 9 nucleotides line up with TRBD1. Germline V lookup: CDR1 SEHNR, CDR2 FQNEAQ (reference sequence). The CDR3 spans 15 residues. V shed 5 bases, J shed 4 bases, and the junction held 8 bases outside the gene matches. Full variable domain (remainder filled in from reference TRBV7-9 and TRBJ1-1): DTGVSQNPRHKITKRGQNVTFRCDPISEHNRLYWYRQTLGQGPEFLTYFQNEAQLEKSRLLSDRFSAERPKGSFSTLEIQRTEQGDSAMYLCASSTRDRVPTEAFFGQGTRLTVV.

V usage is TRBV7-7 and J usage is TRBJ2-3, with D tentatively TRBD2 (5 bases). This CDR3 has 16 residues. The germline gives CDR1 SSHAT, CDR2 FNYEAQ (reference sequence). Trimming pared 5 bases from V and 0 bases from J, leaving 15 bases between. Here the CDR3 reads CASSPRVGSSTDTQYF. The CDR3 DNA sequence: TGTGCCAGCAGCCCGAGGGTGGGGAGTAGCACAGATACGCAGTATTTT.